A single sample gave rise to the 9 T cell receptor beta chains below, sequenced in a study of shared clonotypes between healthy human individuals. This table comes from immunoSEQ multiplex PCR, and its TCRdb copy is limited to in-frame clones, with some not included. The sample has millions of clones; over 85% are singletons. The sequenced sample consisted of naive CD4+ T cells from PBMCs. The subset is: CD45RA+ positively selected. The receptors shown here come from a man aged 18 to 30 in good health. Some clones in this sample may be carry-over from other donors' samples.

On this clone itself: The sample contains more than one DNA sequence encoding this CDR3. The V call is TRBV5-1, the J call TRBJ2-2; D might be TRBD1 (5 bases). V lost 4 bases to trimming and J lost 4 bases, with 11 bases between them. Germline V gives CDR1 SGHRS, CDR2 YFSETQ. CDR3 length equals 14 residues. The CDR3 DNA follows: TGCGCCAGCAGCCTTCAGGGTGCCACCGGGGAGCTGTTTTTT. It translates to CASSLQGATGELFF.

CDR3 bases: TGTGCCAGCAGCACCGGTCCGGGGAGCAATCAGCCCCAGCATTTT. As protein: CASSTGPGSNQPQHF. The genes are TRBV5-5 and TRBJ1-5; D is uncertain. Germline V gene data show CDR1 as SGHKS and CDR2 as YYEKEE (reference sequence). The CDR3 runs to 15 residues. V lost 4 bases, J lost 1 base, and 12 bases lay in between.

Details on this clone: At the DNA level, this CDR3 is encoded by other sequences in the same sample as well. This sequence joins TRBV10-3 and TRBJ1-1, with 7 positions matching TRBD1. V shed 0 bases, J shed 5 bases, and the junction held 3 bases outside the gene matches. The V gene's germline CDR1 is ENHRY and CDR2 SYGVKD. The CDR3 is 14 residues long. CDR3 nucleotides: TGTGCCATCAGTGAGTCGTCAGGGGGTACTGAAGCTTTCTTT. Protein: CAISESSGGTEAFF.

This chain uses TRBV28 with TRBJ1-5; D uncertain. Germline loops: CDR1 MDHEN, CDR2 SYDVKM. Between the trimmed V and J ends, which lost 1 base and 2 bases, there was a span of 12 bases. This CDR3 contains 16 residues. CDR3 DNA sequence: TGTGCCAGCAGTTTATTGGGCAAAAAGGGCAATCAGCCCCAGCATTTT. Amino acid sequence: CASSLLGKKGNQPQHF.

In nucleotides, the CDR3 is TGTGCCAGCAGTAGAACTTCGAGCTCTGGAAACACCATATATTTT. This sequence encodes CASSRTSSSGNTIYF. The rearrangement links TRBV7-2 to TRBJ1-3; D gene ambiguous. From germline, CDR1 is SGHTA and CDR2 FQGNSA. This CDR3 comprises 15 residues. The V end was cut by 6 bases, the J end by 0 bases, with 12 bases between. Based on the CDR3 plus reference TRBV7-2 and TRBJ1-3, the full variable domain is GAGVSQSPSNKVTEKGKDVELRCDPISGHTALYWYRQSLGQGLEFLIYFQGNSAPDKSGLPSDRFSAERTGGSVSTLTIQRTQQEDSAVYLCASSRTSSSGNTIYFGEGSWLTVV.

Notes on this clone: A junction end diverges from the germline sequence, so it may reflect a read error. This chain links TRBV28 with TRBJ1-2; no definite D call. Germline V CDR1 and CDR2: MDHEN, SYDVKM. The CDR3 is 11 residues long. The CDR3 loop is CASSDQLHWVF. The CDR3 DNA follows: TGTGCCAGCAGTGACCAGCTCCACTGGGTATTC.

This rearrangement joins TRBV28 to TRBJ1-2; D is possibly TRBD1 (6 bases). CDR3 length: 16 amino acids. Trimming removed 5 bases from V and 7 bases from J, with 23 bases in between. The germline CDR1 and CDR2 sequences are MDHEN and SYDVKM. The CDR3 DNA reads as TGTGCCAGCAGTCCGCCGGGGGTGGGGGCGGTAGTTGGCTACACCTTC. Translation gives CASSPPGVGAVVGYTF.

This clone appeared once. The rearrangement links TRBV11-2 to TRBJ1-2, with D uncertain. Per germline, CDR1 SGHAT and CDR2 FQNNGV. The CDR3 is made up of 13 amino acids. V lost 1 base to trimming and J lost 5 bases, with 8 bases between them. The CDR3 DNA is TGTGCCAGCAGCTTAGGTTCTTGGTATGGCTACACCTTC. The encoded protein is CASSLGSWYGYTF.

Note on this clone: This sample includes further DNA sequences coding for the same CDR3. This sequence joins TRBV27 and TRBJ2-7; 9 bases are a match to TRBD2. Trimming at V came to 6 bases and at J to 0 bases, leaving 9 bases not matched to a gene. Germline V lookup: CDR1 MNHEY, CDR2 SMNVEV (reference sequence). The CDR3 extends over 16 amino acids. The CDR3 DNA sequence: TGTGCCAGCAGCCTCTCCGCGGGGGGGCCCTCCTACGAGCAGTACTTC. This translates into CASSLSAGGPSYEQYF.